Presented here are 4 T cell receptor beta chains from one specimen sequenced in a study of tumor-infiltrating lymphocytes in primary liver carcinoma. TCR beta cDNA came from roughly 550 ng total RNA, primed with a constant-region primer. Libraries of TCR beta came from three nested multiplex PCR rounds with slightly modified ARM-PCR. Primers for the first two PCR rounds were TRBV1-TRBV30 forward primers and a C-beta reverse primer (about 10 cycles per round). TCRdb re-called the multiplex PCR reads with MiXCR, one entry per CDR3 protein. This table holds around 170,000 distinct CDR3 sequences, about 55% found once. RNA was extracted from whole blood without cell sorting, alongside germline DNA. Sequencing was done on a sample of peripheral blood. These receptors all stem from a man aged 35 to 55 with primary liver carcinoma and hepatitis B virus infection.

This clonotype was recorded only once. The chain employs TRBV11-2 and TRBJ2-7; TRBD1 matches 7 bases. The germline CDR1 and CDR2 sequences are SGHAT and FQNNGV. Unmatched junction bases numbered 17, after V lost 5 bases and J lost 7 bases. The CDR3 is 16 residues long. The CDR3 nucleotides read TGTGCCAGCAGCCTAGGGGGCAGGAATTTTCACAATGAGCAGTACTTC. Amino acids: CASSLGGRNFHNEQYF.

This clonotype was recorded once. This likely comes from a read error, as the CDR3 has no conserved phenylalanine or tryptophan at its end. The genes are TRBV11-2 and TRBJ2-7; D not certain. Trimming pared 6 bases from V and 2 bases from J, leaving 14 bases between. CDR3 length equals 14 residues. The germline CDR1 and CDR2 sequences are SGHAT and FQNNGV. This chain's CDR3 is CASREQFGPYEQYL. The DNA of the CDR3 is TGTGCCAGCAGAGAACAGTTCGGCCCCTACGAGCAGTACTTA.

This clonotype was observed a handful of times. This chain links TRBV4-1 with TRBJ2-3; 9 bases map to TRBD2. Germline V gives CDR1 MGHRA, CDR2 YSYEKL. V shed 3 bases and J 4 bases; nucleotides not matched to a gene: 8. This CDR3 is built from 16 residues. CDR3 nucleotide sequence: TGCGCCAGCAGCCATTCCCCTAGCGGGATCGCAGATACGCAGTATTTT. The encoded protein is CASSHSPSGIADTQYF.

This chain uses TRBV11-2 with TRBJ2-1, with 9 bases identical to TRBD2. V lost 0 bases and J lost 6; bases outside the gene matches: 9. Germline CDR1 SGHAT, CDR2 FQNNGV. The CDR3 is 17 amino acids. In DNA, the CDR3 is TGTGCCAGCAGCTTAGAAGCCAGCGGGAGGCTCTGCAATGAGCAGTTCTTC. Encoded protein: CASSLEASGRLCNEQFF.